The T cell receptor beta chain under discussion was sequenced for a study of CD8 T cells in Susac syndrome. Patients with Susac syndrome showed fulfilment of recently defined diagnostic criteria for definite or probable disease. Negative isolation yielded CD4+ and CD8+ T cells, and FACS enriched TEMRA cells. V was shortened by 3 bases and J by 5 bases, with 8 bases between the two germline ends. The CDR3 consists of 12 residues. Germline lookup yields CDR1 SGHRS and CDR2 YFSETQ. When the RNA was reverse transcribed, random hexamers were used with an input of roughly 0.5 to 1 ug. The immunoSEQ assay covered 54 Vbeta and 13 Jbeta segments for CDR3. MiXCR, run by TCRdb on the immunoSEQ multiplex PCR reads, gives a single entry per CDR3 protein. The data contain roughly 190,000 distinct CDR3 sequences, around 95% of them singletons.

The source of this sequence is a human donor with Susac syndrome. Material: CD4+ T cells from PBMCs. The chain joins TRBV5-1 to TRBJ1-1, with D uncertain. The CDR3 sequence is CASSWEGTEAFF. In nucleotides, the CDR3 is TGCGCCAGCAGCTGGGAGGGAACTGAAGCTTTCTTT. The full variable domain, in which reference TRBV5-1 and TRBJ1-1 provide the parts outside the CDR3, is KAGVTQTPRYLIKTRGQQVTLSCSPISGHRSVSWYQQTPGQGLQFLFEYFSETQRNKGNFPGRFSGRQFSNSRSEMNVSTLELGDSALYLCASSWEGTEAFFGQGTRLTVV.